This T cell receptor beta chain was sequenced for a study of blood T cell repertoires in COVID-19. Study-level background: Sources were T cells, B-cell-depleted T cells, or PBMCs; the material itself was cDNA or gDNA.

The CDR3 is made up of 13 amino acids. Trimming removed 2 bases at V and 10 bases at J, with 12 bases between. Germline CDR1 is MGHDK and CDR2 is SYGVNS. This table comes from immunoSEQ multiplex PCR, and its TCRdb copy is limited to in-frame clones, with some not included. This table holds 250,000 to 300,000 clones, around 90% found once. Recruits, aged roughly 18 to 95 years, lived in about two dozen US areas. Grouping used clinical history reported by participants in a survey and questionnaire. The genes are TRBV25-1 and TRBJ1-3; no clear D gene. The TCR originated in a woman aged 35 to 49 with acute COVID-19. The sample consisted of PBMCs or T cells enriched from blood (not recorded which). The CDR3 DNA is TGTGCCAGCAGTGAACCCTCGGGAAGGACCATATATTTT. It encodes CASSEPSGRTIYF.